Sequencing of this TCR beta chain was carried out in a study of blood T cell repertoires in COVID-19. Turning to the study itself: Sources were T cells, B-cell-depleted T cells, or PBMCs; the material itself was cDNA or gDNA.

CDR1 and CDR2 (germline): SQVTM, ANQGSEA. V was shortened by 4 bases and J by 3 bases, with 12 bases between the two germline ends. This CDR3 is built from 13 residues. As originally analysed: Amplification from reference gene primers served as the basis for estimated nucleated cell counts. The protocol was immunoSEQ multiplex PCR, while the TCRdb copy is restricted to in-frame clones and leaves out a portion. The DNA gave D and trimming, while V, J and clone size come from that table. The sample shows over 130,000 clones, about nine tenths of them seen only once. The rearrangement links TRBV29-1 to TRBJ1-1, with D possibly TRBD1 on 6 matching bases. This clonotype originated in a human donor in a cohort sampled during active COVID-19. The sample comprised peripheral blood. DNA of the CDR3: TGCAGCGTTGGCGGGGGCGATTACACTGAAGCTTTCTTT. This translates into CSVGGGDYTEAFF.